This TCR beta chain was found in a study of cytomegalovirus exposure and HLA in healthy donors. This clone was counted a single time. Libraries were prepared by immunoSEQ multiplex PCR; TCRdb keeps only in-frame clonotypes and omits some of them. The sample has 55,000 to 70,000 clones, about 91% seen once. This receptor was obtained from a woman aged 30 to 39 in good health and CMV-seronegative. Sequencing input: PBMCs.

CDR3 DNA: TGTGCCAGCAGCTACCAATCCCTCCCAGGGGCGATTTACGAGCAGTACTTC. Translated: CASSYQSLPGAIYEQYF. This chain links TRBV7-8 with TRBJ2-7, with D maybe TRBD1 (6 bases). The V and J ends lost 4 bases and 4 bases respectively, with 23 bases between them. CDR3 length: 17 amino acids. Germline V gene data show CDR1 as SGHVS and CDR2 as FQNEAQ.